Each of the 4 T cell receptor beta chains below was sequenced from the same sample in a study of identical twins. TCRdb processed the 5' RACE reads anew with MiXCR; each CDR3 protein has one entry. The sample includes under 900,000 distinct CDR3 sequences, roughly an eighth of them seen just once. This sample also appeared in a second study, on yellow fever vaccine responses in identical twins.

The sequencing input was PBMCs. The receptors were sampled from a woman between 18 and 29 years old in good health.

The rearrangement links TRBV27 to TRBJ2-3, with 8 bases matching TRBD1. The CDR3 is 17 residues long. The V gene end was trimmed by 4 bases and the J gene end by 5 bases; junction bases not matched to a gene: 14. Germline assignment: CDR1 MNHEY and CDR2 SMNVEV (reference sequence). The CDR3 loop is CASSSTDRGWVEDTQYF. CDR3 sequence (DNA): TGTGCCAGCAGTTCAACTGACAGGGGTTGGGTTGAAGATACGCAGTATTTT.

The V and J genes are TRBV2 and TRBJ2-7; the match to TRBD2 covers 8 bases. J gave up 3 bases and V 7 bases, and 5 bases lay outside the gene matches. Looked up from germline, CDR1 is SNHLY and CDR2 is FYNNEI. The CDR3 contains 13 residues. The CDR3 DNA follows: TGTGCCAGCACCAGGACTAGCCGCTACGAGCAGTACGTC. Translated, it gives CASTRTSRYEQYV.

The chain couples TRBV5-6 to TRBJ2-7; D is ambiguous. V was clipped by 1 base and J by 4 bases, with 12 bases between them. The CDR3 is made up of 14 amino acids. Germline V gene sequence: CDR1 SGHDT, CDR2 YYEEEE. The CDR3 DNA sequence: TGTGCCAGCAGCTTGACAGCCAGTACTTACGAGCAGTACTTC. Translating it yields CASSLTASTYEQYF.

This clonotype was counted many times. The J gene is TRBJ2-2, the V gene TRBV12-3 or TRBV12-4; D may be TRBD1 (5 bases). This CDR3 spans 12 amino acids. The V gene lost 7 bases and the J gene lost 5 bases, with 8 bases spanning the gap. The CDR3 region has the DNA TGTGCCAGCACCCAGGGTACCGGGGAGCTGTTTTTT. Translation: CASTQGTGELFF.